The 22 T cell receptor beta chains presented below share a single source sample, sequenced in a study of T cell repertoires in cytomegalovirus infection. MiXCR was run by TCRdb on the reads, yielding one entry per CDR3 protein. The table lists nearly 550,000 distinct CDR3 sequences, approximately 15% of them singletons. Sequenced input: CD8+ T cells from PBMCs. All receptors derive from a human donor in good health (CMV status not recorded). Some clones in this sample may be carry-over from other donors' samples.

This clonotype appeared a few times. The rearrangement links TRBV7-8 to TRBJ2-3; D perhaps matches TRBD2 (6 bases). Germline values: CDR1 SGHVS, CDR2 FQNEAQ. Trimming removed 2 bases at V and 5 bases at J, with 14 bases between. The CDR3 has 15 amino acids. The CDR3 protein is CASSLRRDDRDTQYF. CDR3 nucleotides: TGTGCCAGCAGCTTAAGGCGGGACGACCGAGATACGCAGTATTTT.

This clonotype has a count of ten or more. This chain uses TRBV15 with TRBJ2-1; 7 bases line up with TRBD1. The CDR3 runs 15 residues. Germline V gene lookup returns CDR1 LNHNV and CDR2 YYDKDF (reference sequence). V was clipped by 3 bases and J by 6 bases; unmatched bases: 8. The CDR3 nucleotides read TGTGCCACCAGCAGTGTACCGGGACAGTTCAATGAGCAGTTCTTC. Translation gives CATSSVPGQFNEQFF. Together with reference TRBV15 and TRBJ2-1, the CDR3 gives the full variable domain: DAMVIQNPRYQVTQFGKPVTLSCSQTLNHNVMYWYQQKSSQAPKLLFHYYDKDFNNEADTPDNFQSRRPNTSFCFLDIRSPGLGDTAMYLCATSSVPGQFNEQFFGPGTRLTVL.

This clonotype was seen a few times. V is TRBV29-1 and J is TRBJ2-2; the match to TRBD1 covers 7 bases. The CDR3 runs 15 residues. The germline V gene has CDR1 SQVTM and CDR2 ANQGSEA. V lost 4 bases and J lost 4; bases outside the gene matches: 9. This CDR3 reads CSVVPGQKSTGELFF. The CDR3, as DNA: TGCAGCGTTGTACCGGGACAGAAAAGCACCGGGGAGCTGTTTTTT.

Here the CDR3 reads CSATPMGTRDSDTQYF. In nucleotides, the CDR3 is TGCAGTGCAACCCCGATGGGGACTAGGGACTCAGATACGCAGTATTTT. This chain joins TRBV20-1 and TRBJ2-3; 8 bases fit TRBD2. The CDR3 spans 16 residues. The V gene's germline CDR1 is DFQATT and CDR2 SNEGSKA (reference sequence). J was trimmed by 4 bases and V by 6 bases; bases with no gene match: 15.

This clonotype was detected ten times or more. This sequence joins TRBV7-9 and TRBJ1-1; D is unclear. V was cut by 3 bases and J by 10 bases, with 6 bases left in between. This CDR3 is 10 amino acids long. From germline, CDR1 is SEHNR and CDR2 FQNEAQ (reference sequence). CDR3 DNA: TGTGCCAGCAGCTTGCTGGGAGCTTTCTTT. Residues: CASSLLGAFF. Full variable domain (outside the CDR3, taken from reference TRBV7-9 and TRBJ1-1): DTGVSQNPRHKITKRGQNVTFRCDPISEHNRLYWYRQTLGQGPEFLTYFQNEAQLEKSRLLSDRFSAERPKGSFSTLEIQRTEQGDSAMYLCASSLLGAFFGQGTRLTVV.

A few counts support this clonotype. The V gene is TRBV10-2, the J gene TRBJ1-2; perhaps TRBD1 as D (5 bases). Germline assignment: CDR1 WSHSY and CDR2 SAAADI. The V end was cut by 0 bases, the J end by 3 bases, with 14 bases between. The CDR3 consists of 16 residues. The CDR3 here is CASSESVRGPHYGYTF. In DNA, the CDR3 is TGCGCCAGCAGTGAGTCAGTGAGGGGCCCGCACTATGGCTACACCTTC.

The rearrangement joins TRBV9 to TRBJ1-6; 8 bases line up with TRBD1. This CDR3 comprises 16 residues. V was clipped by 3 bases and J by 7 bases; unmatched bases: 9. Per the germline V gene, CDR1 is SGDLS and CDR2 is YYNGEE. This CDR3 is CASSAAGQGGNSPLHF. The CDR3 DNA reads TGTGCCAGCAGCGCCGCCGGACAGGGAGGGAATTCACCCCTCCACTTT.

Many counts were recorded for this clonotype. J is TRBJ2-5 and V is TRBV7-3; TRBD2 aligns across 10 bases. There are 15 residues in the CDR3. The V gene end was trimmed by 0 bases and the J gene end by 4 bases; junction bases not matched to a gene: 2. The germline V gene has CDR1 SGHTA and CDR2 FQGTGA. The CDR3 reads CASSLTERGGETQYF. Written as DNA, the CDR3 is TGTGCCAGCAGCTTAACGGAGCGGGGGGGAGAGACCCAGTACTTC.

This clonotype was seen more than once but under ten times. The chain joins TRBV6-5 to TRBJ2-1, with D uncertain. The CDR3 has 14 residues. Germline values: CDR1 MNHEY, CDR2 SVGAGI. With 7 bases removed from V and 7 bases from J, the gap between germline ends came to 17 bases. CDR3 sequence: CASTMGPSRNEQFF. The CDR3, as DNA: TGTGCCAGCACGATGGGCCCCTCCAGAAATGAGCAGTTCTTC.

This clonotype has a handful of counts. This chain uses TRBV9 with TRBJ2-1, with 12 bases identical to TRBD2. J lost 4 bases, V lost 4 bases, and 9 bases had no gene match. The CDR3 has 17 amino acids. CDR1 SGDLS and CDR2 YYNGEE come from the germline V gene. The CDR3 loop is CASSPSGRAPKYNEQFF. The CDR3 nucleotides read TGTGCCAGCAGCCCTAGCGGGAGGGCCCCCAAGTACAATGAGCAGTTCTTC.

This clonotype was seen a handful of times. The V call is TRBV28, the J call TRBJ2-7, with D possibly matching TRBD2 (6 bases). Germline V CDR1 and CDR2: MDHEN, SYDVKM. The length of the CDR3 is 12 residues. V dropped 5 bases and J dropped 7 bases, with 12 bases sitting between them. CDR3 amino acids: CASSRRVVEQYF. The DNA of the CDR3 is TGTGCCAGCAGTAGGAGGGTTGTTGAGCAGTACTTC.

Notes on this clonotype: No conserved phenylalanine or tryptophan ends this CDR3, so it is likely a read error. The V and J genes are TRBV10-3 and TRBJ2-1; D call uncertain. CDR1 ENHRY and CDR2 SYGVKD come from the germline V gene. Trimming took off 4 bases at V and 6 bases at J, with 10 bases between the two ends. The CDR3 is 13 residues long. The CDR3 loop reads CAISGSRINEQFL. CDR3 DNA sequence: TGTGCCATCAGTGGAAGTCGGATCAATGAGCAGTTCTTA.

Many counts were recorded for this clonotype. The chain combines TRBV6-1 with TRBJ1-2; no reliable D call. Germline lookup yields CDR1 MNHNS and CDR2 SASEGT. The ends were cut back, 0 bases at V and 8 bases at J, with 10 bases in the middle. There are 13 residues in the CDR3. The CDR3 DNA sequence: TGTGCCAGCAGTGAAGCTGGGGTGAGAGGCTACACCTTC. Residues: CASSEAGVRGYTF.

The chain has TRBV6-8 and TRBJ2-5; weak D call: TRBD1 (6 bases). V lost 6 bases and J lost 4, with 18 bases in between. This CDR3 has 15 residues. The germline V gene encodes CDR1 MNHGY and CDR2 SAAAGT. CDR3 bases: TGTGCCAGCAGGTCCGGGACATCGGCACTAGAGACCCAGTACTTC. Its protein is CASRSGTSALETQYF.

The chain couples TRBV15 to TRBJ2-3, with TRBD2 matching over 10 bases. The length of the CDR3 is 16 residues. The germline gives CDR1 LNHNV, CDR2 YYDKDF (reference sequence). V shed 3 bases, J shed 1 base, and the junction held 4 bases outside the gene matches. CDR3 protein: CATSSGSGRRTDTQYF. As DNA, the CDR3 is TGTGCCACCAGCAGTGGTAGCGGGAGGCGCACAGATACGCAGTATTTT. The variable domain in full, completed from reference TRBV15 and TRBJ2-3, reads DAMVIQNPRYQVTQFGKPVTLSCSQTLNHNVMYWYQQKSSQAPKLLFHYYDKDFNNEADTPDNFQSRRPNTSFCFLDIRSPGLGDTAMYLCATSSGSGRRTDTQYFGPGTRLTVL.

This clonotype appeared many times. The chain combines TRBV20-1 with TRBJ2-7; 11 bases are shared with TRBD2. The germline CDR1 and CDR2 sequences are DFQATT and SNEGSKA (reference sequence). The J segment lost 5 bases and the V segment lost 8 bases, leaving 8 bases of the junction unmatched. The CDR3 spans 13 residues. The CDR3 loop is CSPLLAGEHEQYF. In DNA form, the CDR3 reads TGCAGTCCCCTACTAGCGGGAGAACACGAGCAGTACTTC.

The V and J genes are TRBV2 and TRBJ1-6; a weak D match, TRBD1 (6 bases). With 6 bases removed from V and 0 bases from J, the gap between germline ends came to 9 bases. CDR3 length: 15 residues. Germline V gene lookup returns CDR1 SNHLY and CDR2 FYNNEI. CDR3 nucleotides: TGTGCCAGCAGGGACAGTTACTCCTATAATTCACCCCTCCACTTT. Its translation is CASRDSYSYNSPLHF.

This clonotype has ten or more counts. This rearrangement joins TRBV27 to TRBJ1-2; D unclear. The ends were cut back, 1 base at V and 1 base at J, with 4 bases in the middle. The length of the CDR3 is 13 residues. Per the germline V gene, CDR1 is MNHEY and CDR2 is SMNVEV (reference sequence). The CDR3 nucleotides are TGTGCCAGCAGTTTATTCCTTAACTATGGCTACACCTTC. Residues: CASSLFLNYGYTF.

This clonotype showed up just a few times. The gene calls are TRBV4-1 and TRBJ2-7, with 9 bases aligning to TRBD1. The CDR3 runs to 18 residues. Germline CDR1 reads MGHRA; CDR2 reads YSYEKL. Losses at the gene ends were 1 base for V and 1 base for J; bases not matched to a gene: 11. CDR3 bases: TGCGCCAGCAGCCAAGTTCGTGACAGGGGGACCAGATCCTACGAGCAGTACTTC. Protein product: CASSQVRDRGTRSYEQYF.

The count of this clonotype is one. The chain carries TRBV20-1 and TRBJ1-1; D is undetermined. Germline V lookup: CDR1 DFQATT, CDR2 SNEGSKA (reference sequence). Between the trimmed V and J ends, which lost 6 bases and 0 bases, there was a span of 20 bases. This CDR3 is 16 amino acids long. The CDR3 loop reads CSALLVLLSLNTEAFF. The CDR3 coding sequence is TGCAGTGCCCTCCTTGTCCTTTTGTCCTTGAACACTGAAGCTTTCTTT.

This clonotype was seen many times. V gene TRBV7-6 combines with J gene TRBJ2-1; 16 positions match TRBD2. The CDR3 totals 16 residues. Germline CDR1 reads SGHVS; CDR2 reads FNYEAQ. The V gene end was trimmed by 4 bases and the J gene end by 9 bases; junction bases not matched to a gene: 6. In DNA, the CDR3 is TGTGCCAGCAGCTCCTTGGGACTAGCGGGGGGGGCTGAGCAGTTCTTC. It translates to CASSSLGLAGGAEQFF.

This clonotype was observed at least ten times. The chain employs TRBV7-6 and TRBJ2-5, with D unclear. CDR3 size: 12 residues. Between the trimmed V and J ends, which lost 4 bases and 5 bases, there was a span of 8 bases. The germline V gene encodes CDR1 SGHVS and CDR2 FNYEAQ. CDR3 sequence (DNA): TGTGCCAGCAGCTCTAGAGAGGAGACCCAGTACTTC. Translation: CASSSREETQYF. The variable domain in full, completed from reference TRBV7-6 and TRBJ2-5, reads GAGVSQSPRYKVTKRGQDVALRCDPISGHVSLYWYRQALGQGPEFLTYFNYEAQQDKSGLPNDRFSAERPEGSISTLTIQRTEQRDSAMYRCASSSREETQYFGPGTRLLVL.